The 16 T cell receptor beta chains below come from one sample, sequenced in a study of cytomegalovirus exposure and HLA in healthy donors. Both 60 Vbeta primers and 13 Jbeta primers went into the PCR. This table comes from immunoSEQ multiplex PCR, and its TCRdb copy is limited to in-frame clones, with some not included. Of 150,000 to 200,000 clones in the sample, roughly 77% were seen once. Material for sequencing was PBMCs. The receptors shown here come from a young man in good health and CMV-seropositive.

V gene TRBV7-9 combines with J gene TRBJ2-2; 7 bases line up with TRBD1. Trimming at V came to 1 base and at J to 6 bases, leaving 2 bases not matched to a gene. In germline, CDR1 is SEHNR, CDR2 FQNEAQ (reference sequence). This CDR3 region has 14 residues. The CDR3 DNA follows: TGTGCCAGCAGCTTAGGGGGGACAGCCGGGGAGCTGTTTTTT. Protein product: CASSLGGTAGELFF.

The genes are TRBV7-2 and TRBJ1-3, with D unresolved. The ends were cut back, 4 bases at V and 0 bases at J, with 13 bases in the middle. The germline gives CDR1 SGHTA, CDR2 FQGNSA. There are 16 residues in the CDR3. For the CDR3, the DNA is TGTGCCAGCAGCTCCAACTCCCGAATCTCTGGAAACACCATATATTTT. This encodes CASSSNSRISGNTIYF.

The J gene is TRBJ1-4, the V gene TRBV7-8, with D possibly TRBD1 on 5 matching bases. Germline CDR1 SGHVS, CDR2 FQNEAQ. V lost 1 base and J 6 bases, leaving 15 bases between the germline ends. The CDR3 extends over 16 amino acids. The CDR3 bases are TGTGCCAGCAGCTTAGTCGGGGGAGTGGTTGATGAAAAACTGTTTTTT. Residues: CASSLVGGVVDEKLFF.

The chain has TRBV6-1 and TRBJ1-4, with D uncertain. The CDR3 runs 16 residues. The ends were cut back, 3 bases at V and 0 bases at J, with 11 bases in the middle. The germline V gene has CDR1 MNHNS and CDR2 SASEGT. The DNA of the CDR3 is TGTGCCAGCAGTGACCAATCGACAACAACTAATGAAAAACTGTTTTTT. This sequence encodes CASSDQSTTTNEKLFF.

CDR3 residues: CASRIASTGYEQYV. CDR3 coding DNA: TGTGCCAGCAGGATTGCCTCGACAGGCTACGAGCAGTACGTC. This rearrangement joins TRBV21-1 to TRBJ2-7; the table's D gene call, TRBD1, was not cross checked with the DNA. TRBV21-1 is recorded as a pseudogene. This CDR3 spans 14 amino acids.

This clone was recorded only once. The chain has TRBV5-8 and TRBJ2-5; D possibly corresponds to TRBD1 (5 bases). V was shortened by 4 bases and J by 4 bases, with 20 bases between the two germline ends. The CDR3 spans 16 residues. Germline CDR1 reads SGHTS; CDR2 reads YDEGEE. The CDR3 DNA reads as TGTGCCAGCAGCCTACATCAGGGCAAGGGTGGAGAGACCCAGTACTTC. Translation gives CASSLHQGKGGETQYF.

The V and J genes are TRBV5-1 and TRBJ2-7; 7 nucleotides agree with TRBD1. The germline gives CDR1 SGHRS, CDR2 YFSETQ. The J segment lost 1 base and the V segment lost 4 bases, leaving 8 bases of the junction unmatched. The CDR3 loop spans 15 amino acids. The chain's CDR3 is CASSISPGQSYEQYV. CDR3 DNA: TGCGCCAGCAGCATCTCTCCGGGACAGTCCTACGAGCAGTACGTC.

The chain carries TRBV19 and TRBJ1-2; 8 positions match TRBD1. The CDR3 consists of 15 residues. Germline V gene data show CDR1 as LNHDA and CDR2 as SQIVND (reference sequence). J was trimmed by 8 bases and V by 4 bases; bases with no gene match: 12. Written as DNA, the CDR3 is TGTGCCAGTAGTACTCTTCCGCCAGGGGGCCCAGGCTACACCTTC. Amino acids: CASSTLPPGGPGYTF.

This clone was observed a handful of times. CDR3 sequence (DNA): TGTGCCAGTACACTAAACTATGGCTACACCTTC. Translation gives CASTLNYGYTF. V gene TRBV19 combines with J gene TRBJ1-2; no definite D call. The germline V gene has CDR1 LNHDA and CDR2 SQIVND (reference sequence). This CDR3 region has 11 residues. V was pared by 7 bases and J by 2 bases, with 5 bases between.

This clone showed up just once. CDR3 coding DNA: TGTGCCAGCAGCTCCCGAAGGGCGGCGGGGCCGGCATCACCCCTCCACTTT. Amino acids: CASSSRRAAGPASPLHF. The V gene is TRBV7-9, the J gene TRBJ1-6; possibly TRBD1 for D (5 bases). V lost 4 bases and J lost 10, with 23 bases in between. Germline V lookup: CDR1 SEHNR, CDR2 FQNEAQ (reference sequence). The CDR3 has 17 residues.

This rearrangement joins TRBV18 to TRBJ1-6; TRBD1 might be the D (6 bases). The CDR3 spans 15 residues. The V end was cut by 3 bases, the J end by 7 bases, with 13 bases between. Germline V CDR1 and CDR2: KGHSH, LQKENI. The CDR3 loop reads CASSPDGQLNSPLHF. The CDR3 nucleotides read TGTGCCAGCTCACCCGACGGACAGTTGAATTCACCCCTCCACTTT.

The chain is built from TRBV7-2 and TRBJ1-1; TRBD1 matches at 10 bases. J was trimmed by 5 bases and V by 9 bases; bases with no gene match: 6. The CDR3 contains 13 residues. Germline V gene lookup returns CDR1 SGHTA and CDR2 FQGNSA. The CDR3 nucleotides are TGTGCCAGTATGGACAGGGGGATAACTGAAGCTTTCTTT. This sequence encodes CASMDRGITEAFF. The whole variable domain, remainder taken from reference TRBV7-2 and TRBJ1-1, is GAGVSQSPSNKVTEKGKDVELRCDPISGHTALYWYRQSLGQGLEFLIYFQGNSAPDKSGLPSDRFSAERTGGSVSTLTIQRTQQEDSAVYLCASMDRGITEAFFGQGTRLTVV.

V is TRBV28 and J is TRBJ2-1, with D possibly matching TRBD1 (6 bases). The germline CDR1 and CDR2 sequences are MDHEN and SYDVKM. Between the trimmed V and J ends, which lost 6 bases and 8 bases, there was a span of 11 bases. This CDR3 region has 12 residues. CDR3 DNA: TGTGCCAGCAGAGACTACAGGGATGAGCAGTTCTTC. Translation gives CASRDYRDEQFF. The full variable domain, completed using reference TRBV28 and TRBJ2-1, is DVKVTQSSRYLVKRTGEKVFLECVQDMDHENMFWYRQDPGLGLRLIYFSYDVKMKEKGDIPEGYSVSREKKERFSLILESASTNQTSMYLCASRDYRDEQFFGPGTRLTVL.

The chain is built from TRBV29-1 and TRBJ2-1; D is possibly TRBD2 (5 bases). Trimming cost V 4 bases and J 8 bases, with 6 bases left between them. The germline CDR1 and CDR2 sequences are SQVTM and ANQGSEA. The CDR3 totals 10 residues. CDR3 in amino acids: CSVVGDEQFF. CDR3 in DNA: TGCAGCGTTGTCGGGGATGAGCAGTTCTTC.

A few counts support this clone. The chain employs TRBV13 and TRBJ1-5; TRBD1 might be the D (6 bases). The CDR3 runs to 16 residues. The V and J ends lost 3 bases and 7 bases respectively, with 19 bases between them. The V gene's germline CDR1 is PRHDT and CDR2 FYEKMQ (reference sequence). DNA of the CDR3: TGTGCCAGCAGCTTCGCTTTGCAGGGGCGCGGACAGCCCCAGCATTTT. This codes for CASSFALQGRGQPQHF. The whole variable domain, remainder taken from reference TRBV13 and TRBJ1-5, is AAGVIQSPRHLIKEKRETATLKCYPIPRHDTVYWYQQGPGQDPQFLISFYEKMQSDKGSIPDRFSAQQFSDYHSELNMSSLELGDSALYFCASSFALQGRGQPQHFGDGTRLSIL.

The rearrangement links TRBV7-9 to TRBJ2-3, with D possibly TRBD1 on 6 matching bases. There are 15 residues in the CDR3. Trimming removed 4 bases at V and 2 bases at J, with 13 bases between. Germline V gene sequence: CDR1 SEHNR, CDR2 FQNEAQ (reference sequence). The CDR3 region is CASSSRTVNTDTQYF. Written as DNA, the CDR3 is TGTGCCAGCAGCTCCCGGACAGTAAACACAGATACGCAGTATTTT.